The source of this TCR beta chain is a study of metastatic and nonmetastatic thyroid tumors. Overall study: Repertoires from malignant and benign thyroid patients were compared across blood and tumor or nodule tissue.

This clone has at least ten counts. MiXCR was used by TCRdb to re-call the PCR reads. Of just under 60,000 clones listed, around 16% are singletons. Per the germline V gene, CDR1 is SGHNT and CDR2 is YENEEA. The CDR3 loop spans 16 amino acids. Trimming took 0 bases from V and 10 from J, leaving 19 bases between them. All patients were untreated before thyroid surgery. This TCR was recovered from a male donor with papillary thyroid cancer or a benign thyroid nodule (not recorded which). Some clones in this sample may be carry-over from other donors' samples. V is TRBV11-3 and J is TRBJ2-1; no firm D call. The material sequenced was blood. The CDR3 coding sequence is TGTGCCAGCAGCTTAGAGGGGTCGTACCGCGAGGCCGAGCAGTTCTTC. Protein sequence: CASSLEGSYREAEQFF.